These 2 T cell receptor beta chains came from one sample sequenced in a study of blood T cell repertoires in COVID-19. The assay was immunoSEQ multiplex PCR, and TCRdb's table has in-frame clones only and misses some. The sample carries some 250,000 clones, approximately 84% recorded once. The source material was PBMCs or T cells enriched from blood (not recorded which). Receptor source: a woman aged 40 to 50 with acute COVID-19.

This chain links TRBV2 with TRBJ2-5, with 8 positions matching TRBD2. This CDR3 is 15 amino acids long. The germline gives CDR1 SNHLY, CDR2 FYNNEI. Losses at the gene ends were 2 bases for V and 2 bases for J; bases not matched to a gene: 4. The chain's CDR3 is CASSERSGGQETQYF. The DNA for the CDR3 is TGTGCCAGCAGTGAAAGGTCGGGAGGGCAAGAGACCCAGTACTTC.

In this sample, this clone turned up a few times. V usage is TRBV30 and J usage is TRBJ1-2, with 7 bases matching TRBD1. CDR1 is GTSNPN and CDR2 is SVGIG in the germline V gene (reference sequence). The J segment lost 0 bases and the V segment lost 6 bases, leaving 4 bases of the junction unmatched. CDR3 size: 13 residues. The CDR3 DNA reads as TGTGCCTGCCACAGGGGAACTAACTATGGCTACACCTTC. Its translation is CACHRGTNYGYTF.